Shown below are 25 T cell receptor beta chains from a single sample sequenced in a study of T cell responses to AZD1222 COVID-19 vaccine. Data came from immunoSEQ multiplex PCR; TCRdb stores just in-frame clones and leaves some out. The table shows roughly 120,000 clones, with about 90% occurring only once. This specimen was peripheral blood, taken on day 0 of MenACWY control vaccination. The origin of the receptors is an adult in good health.

In its sample, this clone was seen a few times. The rearrangement links TRBV5-4 to TRBJ1-2, with 9 bases lining up with TRBD1. This CDR3 comprises 14 residues. Per the germline V gene, CDR1 is SGHNT and CDR2 is YYREEE (reference sequence). V was clipped by 2 bases and J by 8 bases; unmatched bases: 7. CDR3: CASSLERQGGGYTF. CDR3 DNA: TGTGCCAGCAGCTTAGAAAGACAGGGGGGAGGCTACACCTTC.

With regard to this clone: The germline gene is not matched at one end of the junction; a read error may be the cause. The chain is built from TRBV19 and TRBJ2-7; D is possibly TRBD1 or TRBD2 (5 bases each). Germline CDR1 LNHDA, CDR2 SQIVND (reference sequence). The CDR3 has 14 residues. CDR3 DNA sequence: TGTGCCAGTAGTTTAGAGGGGAAAAACTACGAGCAGTACTTC. Protein sequence: CASSLEGKNYEQYF.

This clone showed up just once. The V and J genes are TRBV15 and TRBJ2-1; D gene uncertain. Germline lookup yields CDR1 LNHNV and CDR2 YYDKDF (reference sequence). CDR3 length: 12 amino acids. V dropped 5 bases and J dropped 15 bases, with 17 bases sitting between them. CDR3 sequence: CATSENDPLLFF. Written as DNA, the CDR3 is TGTGCCACCAGCGAAAACGACCCTTTACTGTTCTTC. The full variable domain, in which reference TRBV15 and TRBJ2-1 provide the parts outside the CDR3, is DAMVIQNPRYQVTQFGKPVTLSCSQTLNHNVMYWYQQKSSQAPKLLFHYYDKDFNNEADTPDNFQSRRPNTSFCFLDIRSPGLGDTAMYLCATSENDPLLFFGPGTRLTVL.

The V call is TRBV6-5, the J call TRBJ2-2; no definite D call. Germline values: CDR1 MNHEY, CDR2 SVGAGI. The CDR3 is made up of 14 amino acids. Trimming took 8 bases from V and 4 from J, leaving 14 bases between them. The CDR3 sequence is CASCPLWATGELFF. CDR3 sequence (DNA): TGTGCCAGCTGCCCACTTTGGGCCACCGGGGAGCTGTTTTTT.

V gene TRBV9 combines with J gene TRBJ2-3; 12 positions match TRBD2. The V gene's germline CDR1 is SGDLS and CDR2 YYNGEE. The CDR3 spans 19 residues. V lost 0 bases, J lost 2 bases, and 10 bases stayed unmatched. The CDR3 region is CASSVALAGGSSYTDTQYF. The DNA for the CDR3 is TGTGCCAGCAGCGTAGCACTAGCGGGAGGATCGAGTTACACAGATACGCAGTATTTT.

Regarding this clone: At one end, the junction sequence differs from germline, possibly due to a read error. The chain is built from TRBV5-1 and TRBJ2-7, with TRBD1 matching 11 bases. Germline CDR1 reads SGHRS; CDR2 reads YFSETQ. The CDR3 is 15 residues long. The CDR3 region has the DNA TGCGCCAGCAGCGAAAGGACAGGGGGCTCCCACGAGCAGTACTTC. Its protein product is CASSERTGGSHEQYF.

The chain is built from TRBV27 and TRBJ1-5, with a weak D call TRBD1 (6 bases). V lost 2 bases and J lost 2, with 10 bases in between. CDR3 size: 15 residues. Germline values: CDR1 MNHEY, CDR2 SMNVEV (reference sequence). The CDR3 nucleotides are TGTGCCAGCAGTTTAAGGGAGGGGGGCAATCAGCCCCAGCATTTT. It translates to CASSLREGGNQPQHF.

This clone was observed a single time. The chain couples TRBV6-5 to TRBJ1-3, with a tentative D call TRBD1 (5 bases). Per the germline V gene, CDR1 is MNHEY and CDR2 is SVGAGI. This CDR3 spans 14 amino acids. Trimming stripped 6 bases from V and 4 bases from J, with 13 bases between. Here the CDR3 reads CASSNRGDGNTIYF. CDR3 bases: TGTGCCAGCAGCAATAGGGGAGACGGAAACACCATATATTTT.

This sequence joins TRBV7-2 and TRBJ1-5; the D gene is possibly TRBD1 (5 bases). Between the trimmed V and J ends, which lost 1 base and 7 bases, there was a span of 14 bases. This CDR3 is built from 15 residues. Germline assignment: CDR1 SGHTA and CDR2 FQGNSA. CDR3 protein: CASSLGSQGRQPQHF. The CDR3, as DNA: TGTGCCAGCAGCTTAGGGTCGCAGGGCCGGCAGCCCCAGCATTTT.

The J gene is TRBJ2-6, the V gene TRBV19; a weak D match, TRBD1 (6 bases). The CDR3 runs 17 residues. The germline V gene encodes CDR1 LNHDA and CDR2 SQIVND (reference sequence). V was cut by 7 bases and J by 5 bases, with 21 bases left in between. DNA of the CDR3: TGTGCCAGTACCCAGTCCCGGGACACCGTCAGGGCCAACGTCCTGACTTTC. Translation: CASTQSRDTVRANVLTF.

The V gene is TRBV30, the J gene TRBJ2-3; 8 bases line up with TRBD2. The J segment lost 3 bases and the V segment lost 8 bases, leaving 13 bases of the junction unmatched. CDR3 size: 15 residues. Looked up from germline, CDR1 is GTSNPN and CDR2 is SVGIG (reference sequence). In DNA, the CDR3 is TGTGCCCGAAAGCGAGCGGGAGTTTTGACAGATACGCAGTATTTT. This translates into CARKRAGVLTDTQYF.

The gene calls are TRBV5-1 and TRBJ2-7; 12 bases align to TRBD2. Germline CDR1 reads SGHRS; CDR2 reads YFSETQ. The length of the CDR3 is 16 residues. J gave up 6 bases and V 4 bases, and 11 bases lay outside the gene matches. CDR3 DNA sequence: TGCGCCAGCAGCCCTAGCGGGAGGGCCGGGTTTGGCGAGCAGTACTTC. It translates to CASSPSGRAGFGEQYF.

The genes are TRBV24-1 and TRBJ2-3; no definite D call. The V gene lost 7 bases and the J gene lost 4 bases, with 8 bases spanning the gap. CDR1 and CDR2 from the germline V gene are KGHDR and SFDVKD. The CDR3 consists of 12 residues. DNA of the CDR3: TGTGCCACCAGCCATGGCCCAGATACGCAGTATTTT. Translated, it gives CATSHGPDTQYF.

Worth noting for this clone: The sample holds other DNA sequences that translate to the same CDR3. The V and J genes are TRBV11-2 and TRBJ1-1, with 10 positions matching TRBD1. Trimming took 4 bases from V and 7 from J; bases not matched to a gene: 3. The CDR3 covers 13 residues. Germline loops: CDR1 SGHAT, CDR2 FQNNGV. The CDR3 DNA follows: TGTGCCAGCAGCTCGGGACAGGGGAATGAAGCTTTCTTT. Its translation is CASSSGQGNEAFF.

The chain has TRBV7-9 and TRBJ2-7; 9 bases map to TRBD1. Germline values: CDR1 SEHNR, CDR2 FQNEAQ (reference sequence). This CDR3 contains 15 residues. The trim removed 5 bases at V and 4 bases at J, leaving 9 bases unmatched. The CDR3 reads CASSRADRGRYEQYF. The CDR3 coding sequence is TGTGCCAGCAGCCGAGCGGACAGGGGCCGTTACGAGCAGTACTTC.

V gene TRBV13 combines with J gene TRBJ1-1, with TRBD1 matching over 9 bases. Germline assignment: CDR1 PRHDT and CDR2 FYEKMQ (reference sequence). The CDR3 has 16 residues. The trim removed 3 bases at V and 2 bases at J, leaving 7 bases unmatched. CDR3 protein: CASSFTGTGFNTEAFF. Here the CDR3 DNA reads TGTGCCAGCAGCTTCACTGGGACAGGGTTTAACACTGAAGCTTTCTTT.

This chain connects TRBV7-6 to TRBJ2-4, with TRBD2 matching over 8 bases. J gave up 0 bases and V 1 base, and 5 bases lay outside the gene matches. Germline CDR1 SGHVS, CDR2 FNYEAQ. The CDR3 covers 17 residues. CDR3: CASSLVGAGVAKNIQYF. Written as DNA, the CDR3 is TGTGCCAGCAGCTTAGTTGGAGCGGGGGTAGCCAAAAACATTCAGTACTTC.

J is TRBJ2-1 and V is TRBV2; 9 positions match TRBD2. This CDR3 has 15 residues. Germline V gives CDR1 SNHLY, CDR2 FYNNEI. V was clipped by 8 bases and J by 9 bases; unmatched bases: 14. CDR3 sequence: CASLSRFLAGSEQFF. Written as DNA, the CDR3 is TGTGCCAGCCTATCCCGGTTTCTAGCGGGAAGTGAGCAGTTCTTC.

CDR3 in amino acids: CASSFRGTDTQYF. In DNA, the CDR3 is TGTGCCAGCAGCTTCCGGGGCACAGATACGCAGTATTTT. The V call is TRBV7-3, the J call TRBJ2-3; D is ambiguous. Germline CDR1 reads SGHTA; CDR2 reads FQGTGA. CDR3 length equals 13 residues. Between the trimmed V and J ends, which lost 3 bases and 1 base, there was a span of 5 bases.

This clone was seen only once. The rearrangement joins TRBV19 to TRBJ1-1, with D perhaps TRBD1 (5 bases). The germline CDR1 and CDR2 sequences are LNHDA and SQIVND (reference sequence). The CDR3 is 14 residues long. Trimming stripped 5 bases from V and 2 bases from J, with 12 bases between. CDR3 sequence reads: CASSPTVFNTEAFF. Written as DNA, the CDR3 is TGTGCCAGTAGTCCGACAGTTTTCAACACTGAAGCTTTCTTT.

This chain connects TRBV29-1 to TRBJ2-7; D possibly corresponds to TRBD2 (6 bases). The CDR3 has 13 residues. Germline CDR1 and CDR2: SQVTM and ANQGSEA. V was cut by 4 bases and J by 7 bases, with 17 bases left in between. CDR3: CSVGFSLGGEQYF. Written as DNA, the CDR3 is TGCAGCGTTGGATTTTCTCTGGGGGGTGAGCAGTACTTC.

The V gene is TRBV4-1, the J gene TRBJ2-5; 9 bases are shared with TRBD2. CDR1 is MGHRA, CDR2 YSYEKL, per germline. This CDR3 has 18 residues. V gave up 4 bases and J gave up 4 bases; unmatched junction bases: 16. The CDR3 nucleotides are TGCGCCAGCAGCCCCCTTCTGAGCGGGGGGAGAAGAGGAGAGACCCAGTACTTC. Translated, it gives CASSPLLSGGRRGETQYF.

V is TRBV5-1 and J is TRBJ1-5; D is undetermined. Germline CDR1 reads SGHRS; CDR2 reads YFSETQ. V was cut by 5 bases and J by 0 bases, with 12 bases left in between. This CDR3 has 15 amino acids. The CDR3 nucleotides are TGCGCCAGCAGGGCGGAGGGAGATAGCAATCAGCCCCAGCATTTT. Its translation: CASRAEGDSNQPQHF. Complete variable domain (other parts from reference TRBV5-1 and TRBJ1-5): KAGVTQTPRYLIKTRGQQVTLSCSPISGHRSVSWYQQTPGQGLQFLFEYFSETQRNKGNFPGRFSGRQFSNSRSEMNVSTLELGDSALYLCASRAEGDSNQPQHFGDGTRLSIL.

V gene TRBV30 combines with J gene TRBJ2-1, with TRBD2 identical over 8 bases. V dropped 3 bases and J dropped 9; count of bases not matched to a gene: 16. CDR3 length: 16 amino acids. Looked up from germline, CDR1 is GTSNPN and CDR2 is SVGIG (reference sequence). The CDR3 region is CAWRGGALREAGEQFF. DNA for the CDR3: TGTGCCTGGAGGGGGGGCGCCCTGCGGGAGGCGGGTGAGCAGTTCTTC.

The chain combines TRBV2 with TRBJ2-5; 12 bases align to TRBD2. The junction had 22 bases not matched to a gene; V was cut back by 8 bases and J by 0 bases. The germline V gene encodes CDR1 SNHLY and CDR2 FYNNEI. The CDR3 contains 21 residues. In DNA, the CDR3 is TGTGCCAGCGGGGACTACAGGGTACTAGCGGGAGGCCATAAAGACCAAGAGACCCAGTACTTC. The encoded protein is CASGDYRVLAGGHKDQETQYF. Full variable domain (outside the CDR3, taken from reference TRBV2 and TRBJ2-5): EPEVTQTPSHQVTQMGQEVILRCVPISNHLYFYWYRQILGQKVEFLVSFYNNEISEKSEIFDDQFSVERPDGSNFTLKIRSTKLEDSAMYFCASGDYRVLAGGHKDQETQYFGPGTRLLVL.